The entry below describes one T cell receptor (beta chain). Clones were read by immunoSEQ multiplex PCR, and TCRdb kept only the in-frame ones, dropping some. This table has 180,000 or so clones, about three quarters appearing once. The data were obtained in a study of blood T cell repertoires in COVID-19. This CDR3 spans 16 amino acids. Trimming stripped 2 bases from V and 4 bases from J, with 16 bases between. In germline, CDR1 is SGHDT, CDR2 YYEEEE. The clonotype comes from a woman aged 45-65 years with active or convalescent COVID-19. The V gene is TRBV5-6, the J gene TRBJ2-1; the D gene is possibly TRBD1 (6 bases). The specimen sequenced was peripheral blood. The DNA of the CDR3 is TGTGCCAGCAGCTTATTGTCGACAGGATCTTACAATGAGCAGTTCTTC. It is translated as CASSLLSTGSYNEQFF.